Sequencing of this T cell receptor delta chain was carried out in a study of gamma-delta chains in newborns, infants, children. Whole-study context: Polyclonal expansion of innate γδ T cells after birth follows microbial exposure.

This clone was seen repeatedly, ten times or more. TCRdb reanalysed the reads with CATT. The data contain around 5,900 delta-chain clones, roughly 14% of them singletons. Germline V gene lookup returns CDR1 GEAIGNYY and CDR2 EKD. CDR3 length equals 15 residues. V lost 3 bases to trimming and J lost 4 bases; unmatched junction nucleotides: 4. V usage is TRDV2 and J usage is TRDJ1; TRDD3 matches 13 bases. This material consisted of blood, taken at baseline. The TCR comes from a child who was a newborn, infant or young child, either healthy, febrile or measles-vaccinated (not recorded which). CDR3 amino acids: CACDVLGDTNDKLIF. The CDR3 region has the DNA TGTGCCTGTGACGTACTGGGGGATACGAACGATAAACTCATCTTT.